This passage covers 2 T cell receptor beta chains from one sample sequenced in a study of cytomegalovirus exposure and HLA in healthy donors. PCR employed 60 Vbeta and 13 Jbeta primers. Clones were read by immunoSEQ multiplex PCR, and TCRdb kept only the in-frame ones, dropping some. The data show under 30,000 clones, with just under 80% seen just once and approximately 4.5% held by the top ten. The sequencing sample was made of PBMCs. The origin of the receptors is a male donor in good health and CMV-seronegative.

The table lists this clone with a count of one. This chain uses TRBV28 with TRBJ1-2, with D perhaps TRBD1 (6 bases). CDR1 is MDHEN and CDR2 is SYDVKM in the germline V gene. Trimming stripped 5 bases from V and 3 bases from J, with 13 bases between. CDR3 length: 14 residues. CDR3 nucleotide sequence: TGTGCCAGCAGTCCGCCCCCAGGGGACTATGGCTACACCTTC. Its protein is CASSPPPGDYGYTF.

The chain employs TRBV19 and TRBJ2-7; the D gene is possibly TRBD2 (6 bases). Per the germline V gene, CDR1 is LNHDA and CDR2 is SQIVND (reference sequence). Trimming took 3 bases from V and 3 from J, leaving 24 bases between them. This CDR3 contains 18 residues. The CDR3 loop reads CASSIPQNGTSNLYEQYF. CDR3 nucleotide sequence: TGTGCCAGTAGTATTCCACAAAACGGGACTTCCAATCTCTACGAGCAGTACTTC.